The 27 T cell receptor beta chains reported below all come from one sample, sequenced in a study of CD8 T cells in ankylosing spondylitis. TCRdb re-derived calls from the 5' RACE reads in MiXCR, one entry per CDR3 protein. The sample carries under 400,000 distinct CDR3 sequences, more than 9% recorded once. Sequencing was performed on blood, either unsorted or a sorted T cell fraction (not recorded which). These receptors were collected from a female donor with ankylosing spondylitis or in good health (not recorded which).

The chain has TRBV6-2 or TRBV6-3 and TRBJ2-3, with TRBD2 matching 10 bases. Looked up from germline, CDR1 is MNHEY and CDR2 is SVGEGT. This CDR3 is built from 16 residues. V lost 5 bases and J lost 2; bases outside the gene matches: 7. The DNA of the CDR3 is TGTGCCAGCAGTGGACTAGCGGCCTGGAACACAGATACGCAGTATTTT. Residues: CASSGLAAWNTDTQYF.

This clonotype was counted many times. This chain joins TRBV5-1 and TRBJ2-1; the match to TRBD1 covers 8 bases. The CDR3 extends over 15 amino acids. V dropped 1 base and J dropped 7; count of bases not matched to a gene: 7. CDR1 SGHRS and CDR2 YFSETQ come from the germline V gene. The CDR3 protein is CASSLRTGWANEQFF. CDR3 nucleotides: TGCGCCAGCAGCTTGCGGACAGGGTGGGCGAATGAGCAGTTCTTC.

This clonotype was recorded a few times. The chain uses TRBV7-9 and TRBJ2-7; perhaps TRBD2 as D (6 bases). Germline-derived CDR1 and CDR2 are SEHNR and FQNEAQ (reference sequence). The CDR3 is made up of 15 amino acids. V was clipped by 3 bases and J by 1 base, with 13 bases between them. For the CDR3, the DNA is TGTGCCAGCAGCTTTGCGGGACTGCAATCCTACGAGCAGTACTTC. It yields the protein CASSFAGLQSYEQYF.

This clonotype was observed at least ten times. The rearrangement joins TRBV15 to TRBJ1-5; D perhaps matches TRBD1 (5 bases). CDR1 is LNHNV, CDR2 YYDKDF, per germline (reference sequence). V lost 0 bases and J lost 7, with 13 bases in between. There are 15 residues in the CDR3. In DNA, the CDR3 is TGTGCCACCAGCAGAGATCCGGGGGGTGGACAGCCCCAGCATTTT. This encodes CATSRDPGGGQPQHF. The full variable domain, in which reference TRBV15 and TRBJ1-5 provide the parts outside the CDR3, is DAMVIQNPRYQVTQFGKPVTLSCSQTLNHNVMYWYQQKSSQAPKLLFHYYDKDFNNEADTPDNFQSRRPNTSFCFLDIRSPGLGDTAMYLCATSRDPGGGQPQHFGDGTRLSIL.

There are many counts of this clonotype. The rearrangement joins TRBV27 to TRBJ2-5, with TRBD1 matching over 7 bases. The CDR3 is 15 residues long. J was trimmed by 4 bases and V by 5 bases; bases with no gene match: 10. The V gene's germline CDR1 is MNHEY and CDR2 SMNVEV (reference sequence). The CDR3 reads CASSTGTDLRETQYF. As DNA, the CDR3 is TGTGCCAGCAGTACGGGGACAGACCTACGAGAGACCCAGTACTTC.

A remark on this clonotype: Being one base from a much bigger clone, this may be a read error. This chain joins TRBV7-2 and TRBJ2-7; a possible D gene is TRBD2 (6 bases). The CDR3 has 14 residues. CDR1 and CDR2 (germline): SGHTA, FQGNSA. CDR3 nucleotide sequence: TGTGCCTGCAGCTTAGAAACGGGAGTCACCGAGCAGTACTTC. It yields the protein CACSLETGVTEQYF.

This clonotype was observed at least ten times. This chain connects TRBV5-1 to TRBJ2-5, with D unresolved. V gave up 0 bases and J gave up 2 bases, with 11 bases separating them. This CDR3 is 15 amino acids long. In germline, CDR1 is SGHRS, CDR2 YFSETQ. The CDR3 loop is CASSLVASRQETQYF. CDR3 coding DNA: TGCGCCAGCAGCTTGGTGGCTTCCCGACAAGAGACCCAGTACTTC.

This clonotype was recorded at least ten times. The chain recombines TRBV5-1 with TRBJ2-1; no definite D call. V was clipped by 1 base and J by 7 bases, with 6 bases between them. This CDR3 spans 12 amino acids. CDR1 is SGHRS and CDR2 is YFSETQ in the germline V gene. The DNA for the CDR3 is TGCGCCAGCAGCTTGACGTGGAATGAGCAGTTCTTC. Its protein product is CASSLTWNEQFF.

This clonotype has only a few counts. The V gene is TRBV29-1, the J gene TRBJ1-2; 8 bases align to TRBD1. The V and J ends lost 5 bases and 8 bases, in that order; junction bases with no gene match: 4. The CDR3 spans 11 residues. CDR1 and CDR2 from the germline V gene are SQVTM and ANQGSEA. The CDR3 DNA follows: TGCAGCGTTTGGACAGGGTACGGCTACACCTTC. Its protein is CSVWTGYGYTF.

In this sample, this clonotype turned up many times. This chain joins TRBV7-2 and TRBJ2-3; D ambiguous. Germline lookup yields CDR1 SGHTA and CDR2 FQGNSA. V was clipped by 1 base and J by 2 bases, with 10 bases between them. This CDR3 has 15 amino acids. CDR3 nucleotide sequence: TGTGCCAGCAGCTTAGTTGGCTGGATCACAGATACGCAGTATTTT. Translating gives CASSLVGWITDTQYF.

Turning to this clonotype: Possible read error: a much larger clone is one base away. V usage is TRBV27 and J usage is TRBJ1-5; D is ambiguous. Germline V CDR1 and CDR2: MNHEY, SMNVEV (reference sequence). The CDR3 runs 16 residues. CDR3 residues: CASRSNGLFSNHPQHF. CDR3 bases: TGTGCCAGCAGATCCAATGGACTGTTTAGCAATCACCCCCAGCATTTT.

This clonotype has ten or more counts. The chain recombines TRBV10-2 with TRBJ1-3; D is perhaps TRBD1 (5 bases). Deletions cut 4 bases from V and 2 bases from J, with 12 bases between. CDR3 length: 15 amino acids. Germline CDR1 and CDR2: WSHSY and SAAADI. The CDR3 DNA reads TGCGCCAGCAGTGGGGGGGGAAAGCCTGGAAACACCATATATTTT. Translation gives CASSGGGKPGNTIYF.

This clonotype has a count of ten or more. The rearrangement uses TRBV5-1 and TRBJ2-7; D perhaps matches TRBD2 (5 bases). CDR1 is SGHRS, CDR2 YFSETQ, per germline. The CDR3 has 15 amino acids. V was cut by 5 bases and J by 3 bases, with 18 bases left in between. The chain's CDR3 is CASRSDGGNLYEQYF. DNA of the CDR3: TGCGCCAGCAGATCCGACGGAGGAAACCTCTACGAGCAGTACTTC.

This clonotype has at least ten counts. The chain couples TRBV18 to TRBJ2-4, with D possibly being TRBD1 (7 bases). The CDR3 has 16 residues. The V end was cut by 2 bases, the J end by 1 base, with 12 bases between. Germline V lookup: CDR1 KGHSH, CDR2 LQKENI. The DNA for the CDR3 is TGTGCCAGCTCACCAGGACAGGCGGGGGCCAAAAACATTCAGTACTTC. Its translation: CASSPGQAGAKNIQYF.

This clonotype was observed many times. The rearrangement links TRBV10-3 to TRBJ2-7; D is undetermined. This CDR3 contains 15 residues. Germline CDR1 ENHRY, CDR2 SYGVKD. Trimming pared 2 bases from V and 3 bases from J, leaving 14 bases between. This CDR3 reads CAISEVDPAGYEQYF. DNA for the CDR3: TGTGCCATCAGTGAGGTTGACCCAGCCGGCTACGAGCAGTACTTC.

This clonotype was seen more than once but under ten times. V gene TRBV5-1 combines with J gene TRBJ2-5; 10 bases match TRBD2. The CDR3 runs to 16 residues. The J segment lost 7 bases and the V segment lost 0 bases, leaving 9 bases of the junction unmatched. Looked up from germline, CDR1 is SGHRS and CDR2 is YFSETQ. CDR3 sequence: CASSLALAGALGTQYF. The CDR3 coding sequence is TGCGCCAGCAGCTTGGCCCTAGCGGGAGCCTTAGGGACCCAGTACTTC.

The V and J genes are TRBV11-2 and TRBJ2-1; no reliable D call. The length of the CDR3 is 16 residues. In germline, CDR1 is SGHAT, CDR2 FQNNGV. The V end lost 1 base, the J end lost 4 bases, and 14 bases lay between the germline ends. CDR3 sequence (DNA): TGTGCCAGCAGCTTAGGACGGAGTCTCGTGTACAATGAGCAGTTCTTC. As protein: CASSLGRSLVYNEQFF.

This clonotype came up many times. The chain links TRBV5-1 to TRBJ1-1; no definite D call. Trimming pared 0 bases from V and 6 bases from J, leaving 9 bases between. The CDR3 covers 13 residues. Germline loops: CDR1 SGHRS, CDR2 YFSETQ. CDR3 in amino acids: CASSLAGSSEAFF. As DNA, the CDR3 is TGCGCCAGCAGCTTGGCGGGGTCGTCTGAAGCTTTCTTT.

The J gene is TRBJ2-2, the V gene TRBV20-1, with D tentatively TRBD1 or TRBD2 (5 bases each). The CDR3 has 15 amino acids. Per germline, CDR1 DFQATT and CDR2 SNEGSKA (reference sequence). The V gene lost 2 bases and the J gene lost 6 bases, with 16 bases spanning the gap. CDR3 sequence: CSARPGASIAGELFF. The CDR3 bases are TGCAGTGCTAGACCTGGGGCTAGCATCGCCGGGGAGCTGTTTTTT.

This clonotype was observed many times. V and J are TRBV20-1 and TRBJ2-3, with a possible D match to TRBD2 (5 bases). Per germline, CDR1 DFQATT and CDR2 SNEGSKA (reference sequence). The CDR3 loop spans 16 amino acids. V was cut by 0 bases and J by 2 bases, with 15 bases left in between. CDR3 protein: CSARDVLEADTDTQYF. The CDR3 coding sequence is TGCAGTGCTAGAGATGTCCTGGAAGCGGACACAGATACGCAGTATTTT.

This clonotype was observed at least ten times. The rearrangement links TRBV20-1 to TRBJ2-3, with 7 bases lining up with TRBD1. J was trimmed by 0 bases and V by 5 bases; bases with no gene match: 8. Germline-derived CDR1 and CDR2 are DFQATT and SNEGSKA (reference sequence). The CDR3 totals 15 residues. CDR3 nucleotide sequence: TGCAGTGCTCCCCCCGGGACAGCTAGCACAGATACGCAGTATTTT. Residues: CSAPPGTASTDTQYF.

This clonotype was observed a handful of times. The chain employs TRBV7-3 and TRBJ1-5, with no clear D. The CDR3 runs to 14 residues. Germline V lookup: CDR1 SGHTA, CDR2 FQGTGA. Trimming took off 4 bases at V and 5 bases at J, with 12 bases between the two ends. CDR3 amino acids: CASSSHRRDQPQHF. The CDR3 nucleotides read TGTGCCAGCAGCTCACACCGGCGGGATCAGCCCCAGCATTTT. Supplemented by reference TRBV7-3 and TRBJ1-5, the full variable domain reads GAGVSQTPSNKVTEKGKYVELRCDPISGHTALYWYRQSLGQGPEFLIYFQGTGAADDSGLPNDRFFAVRPEGSVSTLKIQRTERGDSAVYLCASSSHRRDQPQHFGDGTRLSIL.

The rearrangement uses TRBV5-1 and TRBJ2-3; unclear D gene. The germline CDR1 and CDR2 sequences are SGHRS and YFSETQ. The CDR3 covers 15 residues. Trimming cost V 4 bases and J 3 bases, with 15 bases left between them. CDR3 DNA: TGCGCCAGCAGCGCCCCCGGGTTTGCAACAGATACGCAGTATTTT. Amino acid sequence: CASSAPGFATDTQYF.

This clonotype was seen ten or more times. The rearrangement uses TRBV11-2 and TRBJ1-5; possible D gene TRBD1, 5 bases. This CDR3 comprises 16 residues. V lost 4 bases to trimming and J lost 0 bases, with 13 bases between them. The germline V gene encodes CDR1 SGHAT and CDR2 FQNNGV. For the CDR3, the DNA is TGTGCCAGCAGCTCGGGTGGGACCTATAGCAATCAGCCCCAGCATTTT. This encodes CASSSGGTYSNQPQHF.

This clonotype was observed many times. The chain's CDR3 is CASSFSGGSFNEQFF. The CDR3, as DNA: TGTGCCAGCAGCTTCTCGGGGGGCTCTTTTAATGAGCAGTTCTTC. V usage is TRBV7-6 and J usage is TRBJ2-1, with D possibly TRBD2 on 7 matching bases. V lost 3 bases and J lost 7, with 16 bases in between. Germline V gene lookup returns CDR1 SGHVS and CDR2 FNYEAQ. The CDR3 is made up of 15 amino acids.

The chain links TRBV24-1 to TRBJ2-1; possibly TRBD1 or TRBD2 for D (5 bases each). Trimming pared 5 bases from V and 5 bases from J, leaving 12 bases between. The CDR3 has 14 residues. Germline V gene data show CDR1 as KGHDR and CDR2 as SFDVKD. DNA of the CDR3: TGTGCCACCAGTGGGGGCGGGTTAGACAATGAGCAGTTCTTC. Its protein is CATSGGGLDNEQFF.

This clonotype was found many times. The CDR3 DNA reads TGTGCCAGCGGAGTAAAACAAGAGACCCAGTACTTC. This encodes CASGVKQETQYF. The chain recombines TRBV12-3 or TRBV12-4 with TRBJ2-5; no reliable D call. The ends were cut back, 8 bases at V and 2 bases at J, with 9 bases in the middle. The CDR3 consists of 12 residues.